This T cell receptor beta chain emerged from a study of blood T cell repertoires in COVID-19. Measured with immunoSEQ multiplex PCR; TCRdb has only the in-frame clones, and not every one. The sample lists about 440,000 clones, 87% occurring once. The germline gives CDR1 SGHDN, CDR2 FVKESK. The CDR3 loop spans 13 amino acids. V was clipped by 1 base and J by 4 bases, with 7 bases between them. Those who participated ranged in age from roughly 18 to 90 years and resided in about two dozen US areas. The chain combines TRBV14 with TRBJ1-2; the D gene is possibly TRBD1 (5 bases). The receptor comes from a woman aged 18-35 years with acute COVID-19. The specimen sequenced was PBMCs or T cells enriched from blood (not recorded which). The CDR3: CASSQAGLYGYTF. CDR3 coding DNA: TGTGCCAGCAGCCAAGCGGGACTCTATGGCTACACCTTC.